The 2 T cell receptor beta chains presented below share a single source sample, sequenced in a study of blood T cell repertoires in COVID-19. Sequencing used immunoSEQ multiplex PCR; TCRdb keeps in-frame clones, though not all of them. The sample gives fewer than 250,000 clones, around nine tenths of which show up once; about 5% is in the top ten. Specimen: peripheral blood. These receptors originate from a woman between 40 and 50 years old with acute or convalescent COVID-19.

This chain joins TRBV5-5 and TRBJ2-6; tentative D call: TRBD2 (6 bases). With 7 bases removed from V and 2 bases from J, the gap between germline ends came to 19 bases. Germline CDR1 and CDR2: SGHKS and YYEKEE (reference sequence). CDR3 size: 17 residues. The CDR3 DNA reads TGTGCCAGCGTCGGGGGATCGGTAATAACTGGGGCCAACGTCCTGACTTTC. Protein sequence: CASVGGSVITGANVLTF. Variable domain in full (rest from reference TRBV5-5 and TRBJ2-6): DAGVTQSPTHLIKTRGQQVTLRCSPISGHKSVSWYQQVLGQGPQFIFQYYEKEERGRGNFPDRFSARQFPNYSSELNVNALLLGDSALYLCASVGGSVITGANVLTFGAGSRLTVL.

CDR3 in amino acids: CASSLPSGGATGELFF. CDR3 DNA sequence: TGTGCCAGCAGCTTACCTAGCGGGGGGGCAACCGGGGAGCTGTTTTTT. The V and J genes are TRBV11-2 and TRBJ2-2, with TRBD2 matching 12 bases. The CDR3 consists of 16 residues. Trimming cost V 2 bases and J 5 bases; bases outside gene matches: 3. The V gene's germline CDR1 is SGHAT and CDR2 FQNNGV.